This is a list of T cell receptor beta chains from one sample in a study of blood T cell repertoires in COVID-19. Sequencing was performed with immunoSEQ multiplex PCR; in TCRdb, only in-frame clones are kept and a portion is missing. The top ten hold about 8.9% of the sample, which has hundreds of thousands of clones, roughly 86% seen once. The sequenced material came from PBMCs or T cells enriched from blood (not recorded which). The receptors shown here come from a woman between 18 and 30 years old who had recovered from COVID-19. Each CDR3 is given without its conserved first and last residue. D genes are given only for firm matches.

13	-	TRBV28	ASSLFQVMNTEAF
10	-	TRBV15	ATSRDLGTCH
13	-	TRBV6-1	ASSEAGWRRHGYT
12	-	TRBV11-3	ASSPGHPNTEAF
11	-	TRBV5-1	ASSLRGGTEAF
13	-	TRBV9	ASSVLTGSQYGYT
14	TRBD1	TRBV7-8	ASKQGAVTINSPLH
15	TRBD1	TRBV7-8	ASSPRDRAQQGYGYT
10	-	TRBV5-5	ASSLPGQPQH
11	-	TRBV5-4	ASSAETPDTQY
13	-	TRBV9	ASSVQSGGGETQY
14	TRBD1	TRBV19	ASRRVFPGQTYEQY
12	TRBD2	TRBV5-1	ASSPWMGGETQY
15	-	TRBV28	ASSTPPRRRSYNEQF
12	-	TRBV7-9	ASSRLNGGLSAF
12	-	TRBV29-1	SVRQDYSNQPQH
15	TRBD2	TRBV6-2/TRBV6-3	ASSSTVRLAGDNEQF
13	TRBD2	TRBV7-9	ASSAPLALHGEQY
17	TRBD2	TRBV3-1/TRBV3-2	ASSQDHLAGGSSYNEQF
14	-	TRBV15	ATSSWDRDYNQPQH
14	-	TRBV7-2	ASSLGARTDTYEQY
15	TRBD2	TRBV3-1/TRBV3-2	ASSQDVSSGVHNEQF
12	-	TRBV28	ASSTDRYNSPLH
14	TRBD2	TRBV6-2/TRBV6-3	ASSPGLAGPPYEQY
14	TRBD2	TRBV6-2/TRBV6-3	ASSFWTSWDTGELF
14	TRBD1	TRBV28	ASSLPSGTGPDTQY
15	-	TRBV19	ASSEGHFSTPGDIQY
11	-	TRBV9	ASSGGGSTEAF
14	-	TRBV6-5	ASSYSRTTASNEQF
13	-	TRBV6-6	ASSSSARFGQPQH
13	-	TRBV2	ASSERTALNEKLF
15	-	TRBV6-2/TRBV6-3	ASSYTLRQKGNQPQH
13	TRBD2	TRBV4-1	ASSPGGGYSYEQY
15	TRBD2	TRBV2	ASSESGLAGETDTQY
12	TRBD1	TRBV6-5	ASRRTGGHYGYT
12	-	TRBV28	ASSTYRTNYGYT
14	TRBD1	TRBV28	ASSLLGTGKFDEQF
11	-	TRBV18	ASSPAGDSPLH
12	-	TRBV28	ASSSPAGTGELF
13	TRBD2	TRBV19	ASSILAGFFNEQF
14	-	TRBV24-1	ATSDFGHENTGELF
14	TRBD2	TRBV5-6	ASSPRTSGGGDTQY
13	-	TRBV6-4	ASSESGRDWEGYT
10	TRBD1	TRBV5-8	ASSRDSYGYT
14	TRBD2	TRBV19	ASSIRLAGASDTQY
14	TRBD1	TRBV7-2	ASSLAAGTGVGEQF
14	-	TRBV11-2	ASSLDYQATNEKLF
12	-	TRBV11-3	ASSLAGRRDTQY
15	TRBD2	TRBV2	ASSALTSGSKKNIQY
13	TRBD1	TRBV19	ASSSSTGGLDGYT
15	-	TRBV7-9	ASSSSLALGVNQPQH
13	-	TRBV10-3	AISETRTSTDTQY
14	TRBD1	TRBV30	AWRDKYRGELYGYT
15	-	TRBV7-2	ASSLSGRSSGANVLT
13	-	TRBV9	ASSVDPRGGQNQH
13	-	TRBV7-8	ASSLAGGTSYEQY
12	-	TRBV19	ASSPAGLEETQY
11	-	TRBV2	AARRLGSREQY
14	-	TRBV7-2	ASSLRGTRGTETQY